Presented here are 32 T cell receptor beta chains from one specimen sequenced in a study of blood T cells in healthy people across ages (dated by TCRdb to between 2014 and 2017). Libraries came from 5' RACE. Reads for this sample came from an Illumina HiSeq 2500. A second about 7 to 11 cycle PCR used a sample-barcoded 5' primer and a J-beta primer mix. Clones were called with MiXCR by TCRdb after fastp trimmed the public reads at Q25, and only in-frame beta chains were retained. Each entry is one CDR3 protein sequence, shown with its most common DNA and genes. The sample has 600,000 to 800,000 distinct CDR3 sequences on record, around 21% of them singletons. More than 3% of the sample goes to the ten largest clones. Material for sequencing was blood. The receptors were gathered from a man between 65 and 79 years old in good health.

CDR3 loop: CASSDDPGRGIGNEKLFF. CDR3 coding DNA: TGTGCCAGCAGCGACGACCCCGGACGGGGGATTGGTAATGAAAAACTGTTTTTT. The genes are TRBV6-1 and TRBJ1-4; D perhaps matches TRBD1 (5 bases). CDR1 MNHNS and CDR2 SASEGT come from the germline V gene. This CDR3 comprises 18 residues. The germline V and J ends were trimmed by 6 bases and 4 bases, with 24 bases remaining between them.

This clonotype was counted once. This sequence joins TRBV7-2 and TRBJ1-1; D is unclear. The CDR3 totals 15 residues. CDR1 is SGHTA, CDR2 FQGNSA, per germline. The V end was cut by 1 base, the J end by 3 bases, with 12 bases between. For the CDR3, the DNA is TGTGCCAGCAGCTTAGGGTTCCGTCTCGACACTGAAGCTTTCTTT. Protein: CASSLGFRLDTEAFF.

The chain joins TRBV14 to TRBJ2-7, with TRBD1 as a possible D gene (6 bases). The V end was cut by 4 bases, the J end by 0 bases, with 13 bases between. Germline V gives CDR1 SGHDN, CDR2 FVKESK. CDR3 length: 15 residues. The CDR3: CASSPITGSSYEQYF. The DNA for the CDR3 is TGTGCCAGCAGCCCTATCACAGGGAGCTCCTACGAGCAGTACTTC. Full variable domain (missing parts from reference TRBV14 and TRBJ2-7): EAGVTQFPSHSVIEKGQTVTLRCDPISGHDNLYWYRRVMGKEIKFLLHFVKESKQDESGMPNNRFLAERTGGTYSTLKVQPAELEDSGVYFCASSPITGSSYEQYFGPGTRLTVT.

J is TRBJ2-2 and V is TRBV3-1, with D tentatively TRBD1 (6 bases). CDR3 length: 14 residues. V dropped 6 bases and J dropped 3 bases, with 11 bases sitting between them. Germline values: CDR1 LGHDT, CDR2 YNNKEL (reference sequence). The CDR3, as DNA: TGTGCCAGCAGAACAGGGTACGACACCGGGGAGCTGTTTTTT. It encodes CASRTGYDTGELFF.

The chain carries TRBV6-4 and TRBJ2-1; D is ambiguous. In germline, CDR1 is MRHNA, CDR2 SNTAGT. V lost 2 bases and J 6 bases, leaving 20 bases between the germline ends. The CDR3 sequence is 17 residues long. CDR3 in DNA: TGTGCCAGCAGTGACCCCACTTTGGGCCCGACAATCAATGAGCAGTTCTTC. It codes for CASSDPTLGPTINEQFF.

This clonotype has more than one count but fewer than ten. The chain links TRBV3-1 to TRBJ1-4; D gene unclear. The V end lost 0 bases, the J end lost 5 bases, and 7 bases lay between the germline ends. CDR3 length equals 14 residues. Germline V gene data show CDR1 as LGHDT and CDR2 as YNNKEL (reference sequence). The CDR3, as DNA: TGTGCCAGCAGCCAAGATCAACCGAATGAAAAACTGTTTTTT. Translated: CASSQDQPNEKLFF.

This clonotype has a handful of counts. Just one base apart from a much larger clone, this may be a read error. CDR3 loop: CASGTLPYEQYF. The CDR3 DNA reads as TGTGCCAGCGGTACCCTCCCCTACGAGCAGTACTTC. The V gene is TRBV12-3 or TRBV12-4, the J gene TRBJ2-7; D is unresolved. V gave up 8 bases and J gave up 2 bases, with 10 bases separating them. This CDR3 has 12 amino acids.

This rearrangement joins TRBV6-5 to TRBJ2-5, with D perhaps TRBD2 (6 bases). Germline V gene lookup returns CDR1 MNHEY and CDR2 SVGAGI. Trimming left V 0 bases short and J 7 bases short, with 15 bases between. This CDR3 comprises 15 residues. Here the CDR3 reads CASSYSGGIEGTQYF. The CDR3 region has the DNA TGTGCCAGCAGTTACTCTGGGGGGATCGAAGGGACCCAGTACTTC.

This chain links TRBV5-1 with TRBJ1-1; TRBD1 is a possible D gene (5 bases). The V and J ends lost 4 bases and 0 bases respectively, with 13 bases between them. From germline, CDR1 is SGHRS and CDR2 YFSETQ. This CDR3 comprises 15 residues. The CDR3 coding sequence is TGCGCCAGCAGCCTCCTGCGACAGATGAACACTGAAGCTTTCTTT. It encodes CASSLLRQMNTEAFF.

V usage is TRBV7-6 and J usage is TRBJ2-1; 10 positions match TRBD2. CDR1 SGHVS and CDR2 FNYEAQ come from the germline V gene. V dropped 4 bases and J dropped 8; count of bases not matched to a gene: 14. CDR3 length equals 17 residues. CDR3: CASSWGLTSGITDEQFF. The DNA for the CDR3 is TGTGCCAGCAGCTGGGGGTTAACTAGCGGGATCACGGATGAGCAGTTCTTC.

The chain couples TRBV6-4 to TRBJ2-3; D gene uncertain. Between the trimmed V and J ends, which lost 2 bases and 1 base, there was a span of 7 bases. CDR3 length equals 14 residues. In germline, CDR1 is MRHNA, CDR2 SNTAGT. CDR3 bases: TGTGCCAGCAGTGACGTGGTCGGCACAGATACGCAGTATTTT. Its protein is CASSDVVGTDTQYF.

The gene calls are TRBV7-8 and TRBJ2-5; a weak D match, TRBD2 (6 bases). Trimming stripped 1 base from V and 5 bases from J, with 14 bases between. CDR1 is SGHVS and CDR2 is FQNEAQ in the germline V gene. The CDR3 runs to 15 residues. The CDR3 DNA sequence: TGTGCCAGCAGCTTAGGGACAACCGGAGGGGAGACCCAGTACTTC. Encoded protein: CASSLGTTGGETQYF.

This clonotype was detected a few times. This rearrangement joins TRBV27 to TRBJ1-6; D is possibly TRBD1 (5 bases). The V gene's germline CDR1 is MNHEY and CDR2 SMNVEV (reference sequence). The V end was cut by 7 bases, the J end by 7 bases, with 14 bases between. The CDR3 has 14 amino acids. The CDR3 region has the DNA TGTGCCAGCACCCGGGCGGGGGAAAATTCACCCCTCCACTTT. It specifies CASTRAGENSPLHF.

About this clonotype itself: The conserved phenylalanine or tryptophan normally closing the CDR3 is absent here, so this likely arose from a read error. This chain connects TRBV28 to TRBJ2-7, with 16 bases lining up with TRBD2. This CDR3 has 16 residues. Germline V gene lookup returns CDR1 MDHEN and CDR2 SYDVKM. V lost 6 bases to trimming and J lost 0 bases; unmatched junction nucleotides: 2. The CDR3 region has the DNA TGTGCCAGCAGGGGACTAGCGGGAGGGGGCTCCTACGAGCAGTACCTC. It codes for CASRGLAGGGSYEQYL.

The chain uses TRBV6-1 and TRBJ1-5; no firm D call. Trimming cost V 6 bases and J 5 bases, with 11 bases left between them. Germline CDR1 is MNHNS and CDR2 is SASEGT. The CDR3 has 13 residues. The CDR3 nucleotides are TGTGCCAGCAGCTTACAATCTCATCAGCCCCAGCATTTT. The encoded protein is CASSLQSHQPQHF.

A few counts support this clonotype. This may stem from a read error, because a much larger clone lies one nucleotide away. The CDR3 reads CASRLGLAGSYEQYF. The CDR3 bases are TGTGCCAGCAGGTTAGGTCTAGCGGGGTCCTACGAGCAGTACTTC. The chain recombines TRBV11-2 with TRBJ2-7; 9 nucleotides agree with TRBD2. This CDR3 spans 15 amino acids. Germline V gene lookup returns CDR1 SGHAT and CDR2 FQNNGV.

This clonotype came up a few times. The junction does not match germline at one end; this may be a read error. This chain joins TRBV6-1 and TRBJ2-4, with D possibly matching TRBD2 (6 bases). The CDR3 has 16 amino acids. CDR1 is MNHNS, CDR2 SASEGT, per germline. DNA of the CDR3: TGTTCCAGCAGTGAAGCTGCAGGGAGGGCCAAAAACATTCAGTACTTC. Its translation is CSSSEAAGRAKNIQYF.

The chain uses TRBV24-1 and TRBJ2-5; D perhaps matches TRBD1 (6 bases). Trimming removed 0 bases at V and 5 bases at J, with 9 bases between. Looked up from germline, CDR1 is KGHDR and CDR2 is SFDVKD. CDR3 length equals 14 residues. The CDR3 nucleotides read TGTGCCACCAGTGATTTGGACAGGTTTGAGACCCAGTACTTC. It specifies CATSDLDRFETQYF.

This chain links TRBV7-9 with TRBJ1-1, with D uncertain. This CDR3 has 13 residues. The V and J ends lost 1 base and 5 bases respectively, with 8 bases between them. The germline gives CDR1 SEHNR, CDR2 FQNEAQ (reference sequence). The CDR3, as DNA: TGTGCCAGCAGCTTAGATGGGGTTACTGAAGCTTTCTTT. Translation: CASSLDGVTEAFF.

This clonotype was picked up a small number of times. This chain connects TRBV18 to TRBJ2-3; the D call may be TRBD1 or TRBD2 (5 bases each). Germline assignment: CDR1 KGHSH and CDR2 LQKENI. The CDR3 contains 17 residues. Trimming pared 0 bases from V and 2 bases from J, leaving 15 bases between. The CDR3 region has the DNA TGTGCCAGCTCACCACCTGGGGGACCTTCAATCACAGATACGCAGTATTTT. Translation gives CASSPPGGPSITDTQYF.

This clonotype occurred many times. The chain links TRBV14 to TRBJ1-1; a weak D match, TRBD1 (6 bases). From germline, CDR1 is SGHDN and CDR2 FVKESK. Trimming pared 6 bases from V and 7 bases from J, leaving 21 bases between. The CDR3 loop spans 15 amino acids. CDR3: CASSSGFPRGGEAFF. The CDR3, as DNA: TGTGCCAGCAGTTCGGGGTTCCCTAGAGGGGGTGAAGCTTTCTTT.

The chain couples TRBV28 to TRBJ2-2; no clear D. Per germline, CDR1 MDHEN and CDR2 SYDVKM. The CDR3 is 13 amino acids. The V end lost 5 bases, the J end lost 4 bases, and 8 bases lay between the germline ends. DNA for the CDR3: TGTGCCAGCAGTCCCCGGCCCACCGGGGAGCTGTTTTTT. It translates to CASSPRPTGELFF.

V gene TRBV12-3 or TRBV12-4 combines with J gene TRBJ2-1; D could derive from TRBD1 or TRBD2 (6 bases each). The CDR3 sequence is 15 residues long. V was cut by 5 bases and J by 8 bases, with 19 bases left in between. CDR3 nucleotides: TGTGCCAGCAGTACCCGGGGGCCGGGATGGGATGAGCAGTTCTTC. Amino acids: CASSTRGPGWDEQFF.

The table lists this clonotype with a few counts. The V gene is TRBV6-1, the J gene TRBJ1-6; D not certain. The CDR3 has 12 residues. Germline CDR1 MNHNS, CDR2 SASEGT. V was clipped by 2 bases and J by 14 bases, with 10 bases between them. CDR3 loop: CASSEPLATLHF. DNA for the CDR3: TGTGCCAGCAGTGAACCTCTTGCGACCCTCCACTTT.

The CDR3 reads CASSREGSYNSPLHF. CDR3 bases: TGTGCCAGCAGTCGAGAGGGTTCCTATAATTCACCCCTCCACTTT. The V call is TRBV12-3 or TRBV12-4, the J call TRBJ1-6; D gene ambiguous. This CDR3 spans 15 amino acids. Deletions cut 5 bases from V and 1 base from J, with 9 bases between.

There are a few counts of this clonotype. The V gene is TRBV7-3, the J gene TRBJ2-1; D gene uncertain. The CDR3 runs to 13 residues. Per the germline V gene, CDR1 is SGHTA and CDR2 is FQGTGA. Trimming stripped 1 base from V and 5 bases from J, with 6 bases between. In DNA form, the CDR3 reads TGTGCCAGCAGCTTAAGCCAGAACAATGAGCAGTTCTTC. Residues: CASSLSQNNEQFF.

This clonotype was recorded a few times. The genes are TRBV29-1 and TRBJ1-2; D not resolved. Trimming pared 6 bases from V and 3 bases from J, leaving 14 bases between. From germline, CDR1 is SQVTM and CDR2 ANQGSEA. The CDR3 totals 13 residues. The CDR3 coding sequence is TGCAGCGTATCAAAGGGCTCAGACTATGGCTACACCTTC. Its translation is CSVSKGSDYGYTF.

The chain couples TRBV20-1 to TRBJ1-1; D remains unclear. Germline V gene lookup returns CDR1 DFQATT and CDR2 SNEGSKA (reference sequence). V lost 1 base and J 0 bases, leaving 6 bases between the germline ends. The length of the CDR3 is 13 residues. The CDR3 nucleotides read TGCAGTGCTAGAGGTCAACTGAACACTGAAGCTTTCTTT. Translation gives CSARGQLNTEAFF.

This clonotype was recorded a few times. This chain joins TRBV10-3 and TRBJ1-2; no definite D call. V lost 0 bases and J 0 bases, leaving 14 bases between the germline ends. CDR3 length equals 17 residues. Germline CDR1 ENHRY, CDR2 SYGVKD. CDR3 loop: CAISESPIGAANYGYTF. The DNA for the CDR3 is TGTGCCATCAGTGAGTCCCCCATTGGAGCCGCTAACTATGGCTACACCTTC.

This clonotype showed up just a few times. A junction end diverges from the germline sequence, so it may reflect a read error. The rearrangement links TRBV28 to TRBJ2-1; D may match TRBD1 or TRBD2 (5 bases each). The CDR3 covers 14 residues. The germline CDR1 and CDR2 sequences are MDHEN and SYDVKM. The CDR3 sequence is CASRLFGGGYEQFF. CDR3 nucleotides: TGTGCCAGCAGATTATTTGGGGGTGGGTATGAGCAGTTCTTC.

The table lists this clonotype with many counts. The gene calls are TRBV11-2 and TRBJ2-7; D gene ambiguous. V was clipped by 1 base and J by 0 bases, with 10 bases between them. Germline V gene lookup returns CDR1 SGHAT and CDR2 FQNNGV. This CDR3 comprises 15 residues. For the CDR3, the DNA is TGTGCCAGCAGCTTAGTCCCCGACAACTCCTACGAGCAGTACTTC. The encoded protein is CASSLVPDNSYEQYF.

This clonotype was counted a few times. The CDR3 region is CASSHTSGAYNEQFF. CDR3 DNA sequence: TGTGCCAGCAGCCACACTAGCGGGGCTTACAATGAGCAGTTCTTC. The gene calls are TRBV3-1 and TRBJ2-1; TRBD2 aligns across 10 bases. CDR3 length equals 15 residues. Germline assignment: CDR1 LGHDT and CDR2 YNNKEL (reference sequence). J lost 4 bases, V lost 3 bases, and 3 bases had no gene match.